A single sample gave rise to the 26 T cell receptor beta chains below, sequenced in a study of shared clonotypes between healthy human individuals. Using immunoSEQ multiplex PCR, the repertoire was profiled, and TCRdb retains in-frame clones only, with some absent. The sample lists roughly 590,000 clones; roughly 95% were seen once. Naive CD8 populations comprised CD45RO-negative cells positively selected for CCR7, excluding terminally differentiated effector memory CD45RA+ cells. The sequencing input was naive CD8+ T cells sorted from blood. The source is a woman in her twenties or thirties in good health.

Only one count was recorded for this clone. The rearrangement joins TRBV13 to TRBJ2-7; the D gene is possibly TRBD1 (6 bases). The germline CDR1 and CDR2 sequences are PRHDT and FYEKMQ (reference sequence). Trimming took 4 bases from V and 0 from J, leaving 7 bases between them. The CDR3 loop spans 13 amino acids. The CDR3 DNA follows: TGTGCCAGCAGCTCGGACAGCTCCTACGAGCAGTACTTC. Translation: CASSSDSSYEQYF.

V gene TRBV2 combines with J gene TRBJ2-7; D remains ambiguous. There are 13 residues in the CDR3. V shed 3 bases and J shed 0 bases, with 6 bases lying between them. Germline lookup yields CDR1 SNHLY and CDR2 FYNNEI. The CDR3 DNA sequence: TGTGCCAGCAGTGACAAAAGCTCCTACGAGCAGTACTTC. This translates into CASSDKSSYEQYF.

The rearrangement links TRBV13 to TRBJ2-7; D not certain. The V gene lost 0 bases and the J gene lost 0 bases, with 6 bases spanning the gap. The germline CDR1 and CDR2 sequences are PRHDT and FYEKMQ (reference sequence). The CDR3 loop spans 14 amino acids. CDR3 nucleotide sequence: TGTGCCAGCAGCTTAGGGGAGCCCTCCTACGAGCAGTACTTC. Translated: CASSLGEPSYEQYF.

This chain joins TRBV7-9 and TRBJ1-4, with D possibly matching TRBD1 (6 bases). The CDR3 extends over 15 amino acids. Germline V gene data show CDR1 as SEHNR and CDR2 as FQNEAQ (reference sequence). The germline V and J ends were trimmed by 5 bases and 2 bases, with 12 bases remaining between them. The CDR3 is CASSLKGGTNEKLFF. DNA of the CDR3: TGTGCCAGCAGCCTAAAGGGGGGGACTAATGAAAAACTGTTTTTT.

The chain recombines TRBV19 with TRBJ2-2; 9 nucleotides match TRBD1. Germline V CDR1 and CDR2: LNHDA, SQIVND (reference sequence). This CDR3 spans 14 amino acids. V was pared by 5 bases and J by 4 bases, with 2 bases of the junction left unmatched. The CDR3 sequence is CASSPGQGTGELFF. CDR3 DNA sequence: TGTGCCAGTAGTCCGGGACAGGGCACCGGGGAGCTGTTTTTT.

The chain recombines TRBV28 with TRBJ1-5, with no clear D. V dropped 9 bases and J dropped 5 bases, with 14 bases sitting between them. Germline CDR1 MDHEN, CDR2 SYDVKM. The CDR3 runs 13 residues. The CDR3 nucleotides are TGTGCCAGTTGTGGGGTGTTTGATCAGCCCCAGCATTTT. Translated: CASCGVFDQPQHF.

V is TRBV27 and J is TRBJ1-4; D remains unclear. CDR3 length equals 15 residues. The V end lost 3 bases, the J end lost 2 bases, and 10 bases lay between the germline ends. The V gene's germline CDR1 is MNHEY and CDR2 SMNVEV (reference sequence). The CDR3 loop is CASSFVAGTNEKLFF. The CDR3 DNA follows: TGTGCCAGCAGTTTTGTCGCCGGGACTAATGAAAAACTGTTTTTT.

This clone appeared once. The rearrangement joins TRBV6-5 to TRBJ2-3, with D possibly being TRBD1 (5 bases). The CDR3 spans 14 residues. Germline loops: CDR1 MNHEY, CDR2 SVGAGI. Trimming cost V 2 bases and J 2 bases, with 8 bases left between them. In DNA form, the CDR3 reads TGTGCCAGCAGTTACGGACACCCCACAGATACGCAGTATTTT. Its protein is CASSYGHPTDTQYF.

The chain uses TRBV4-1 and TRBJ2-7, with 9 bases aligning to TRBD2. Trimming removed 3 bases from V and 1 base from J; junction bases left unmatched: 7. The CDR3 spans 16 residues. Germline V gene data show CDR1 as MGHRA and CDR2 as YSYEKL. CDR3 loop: CASSHSLAGASYEQYF. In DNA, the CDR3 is TGCGCCAGCAGCCATTCTTTAGCGGGAGCGTCCTACGAGCAGTACTTC.

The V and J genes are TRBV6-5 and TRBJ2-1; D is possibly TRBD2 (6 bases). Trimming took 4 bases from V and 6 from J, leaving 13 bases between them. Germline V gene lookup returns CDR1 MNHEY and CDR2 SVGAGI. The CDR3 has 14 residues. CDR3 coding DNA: TGTGCCAGCAGTTTAACCAGGAGGGGCAATGAGCAGTTCTTC. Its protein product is CASSLTRRGNEQFF.

The CDR3 region has the DNA TGTGCCGTCGATAGCTCCTACAATGAGCAGTTCTTC. Protein sequence: CAVDSSYNEQFF. The chain is built from TRBV27 and TRBJ2-1; D remains unclear. Germline V gene data show CDR1 as MNHEY and CDR2 as SMNVEV (reference sequence). V lost 11 bases and J lost 0, with 8 bases in between. This CDR3 has 12 amino acids.

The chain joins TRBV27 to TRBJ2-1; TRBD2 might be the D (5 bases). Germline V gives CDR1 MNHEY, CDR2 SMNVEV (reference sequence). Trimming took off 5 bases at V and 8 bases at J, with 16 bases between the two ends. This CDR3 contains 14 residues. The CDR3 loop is CASSPADYHYEQFF. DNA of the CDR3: TGTGCCAGCAGTCCCGCTGACTATCACTATGAGCAGTTCTTC.

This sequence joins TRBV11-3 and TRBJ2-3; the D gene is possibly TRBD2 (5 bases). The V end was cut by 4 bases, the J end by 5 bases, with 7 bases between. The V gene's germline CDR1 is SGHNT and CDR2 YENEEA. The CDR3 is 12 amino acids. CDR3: CASSWAGDTQYF. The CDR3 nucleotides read TGTGCCAGCAGCTGGGCGGGAGATACGCAGTATTTT. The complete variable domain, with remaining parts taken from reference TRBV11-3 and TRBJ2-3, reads EAGVVQSPRYKIIEKKQPVAFWCNPISGHNTLYWYLQNLGQGPELLIRYENEEAVDDSQLPKDRFSAERLKGVDSTLKIQPAELGDSAVYLCASSWAGDTQYFGPGTRLTVL.

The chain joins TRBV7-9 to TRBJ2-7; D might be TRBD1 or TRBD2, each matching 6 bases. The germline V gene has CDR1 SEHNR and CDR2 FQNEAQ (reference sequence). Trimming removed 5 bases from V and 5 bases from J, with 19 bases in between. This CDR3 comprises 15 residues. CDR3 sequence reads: CASSPPGAKRNEQYF. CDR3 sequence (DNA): TGTGCCAGCAGCCCCCCGGGGGCCAAACGGAACGAGCAGTACTTC.

Here the CDR3 reads CAIGRTSGEVPYHEQFF. CDR3 nucleotide sequence: TGTGCCATCGGGAGGACTAGCGGGGAGGTCCCCTATCATGAGCAGTTCTTC. V is TRBV10-3 and J is TRBJ2-1, with TRBD2 matching over 12 bases. The CDR3 length is 17 residues. The V segment lost 8 bases and the J segment 8 bases; nucleotides outside the gene matches: 16. Germline V gene sequence: CDR1 ENHRY, CDR2 SYGVKD.

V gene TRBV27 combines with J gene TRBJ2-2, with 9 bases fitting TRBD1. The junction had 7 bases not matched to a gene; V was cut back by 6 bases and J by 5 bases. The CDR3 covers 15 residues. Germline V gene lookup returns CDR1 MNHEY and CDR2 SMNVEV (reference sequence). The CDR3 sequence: CASSPRTGDTGELFF. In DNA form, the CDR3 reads TGTGCCAGCAGCCCACGGACAGGGGATACCGGGGAGCTGTTTTTT.

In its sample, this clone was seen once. The DNA for the CDR3 is TGTGCCAGCAGTATCCGTCTACAGGGGGACAGGGATACGCAGTATTTT. Translated: CASSIRLQGDRDTQYF. V and J are TRBV27 and TRBJ2-3; 8 bases are a match to TRBD1. This CDR3 has 16 residues. Germline values: CDR1 MNHEY, CDR2 SMNVEV (reference sequence). V shed 5 bases, J shed 6 bases, and the junction held 13 bases outside the gene matches.

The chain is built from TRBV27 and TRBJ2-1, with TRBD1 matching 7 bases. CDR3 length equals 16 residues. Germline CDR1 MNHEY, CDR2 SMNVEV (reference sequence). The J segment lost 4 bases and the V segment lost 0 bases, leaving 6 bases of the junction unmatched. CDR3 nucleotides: TGTGCCAGCAGTTTATCAAACAGGGGCCAATACAATGAGCAGTTCTTC. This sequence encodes CASSLSNRGQYNEQFF.

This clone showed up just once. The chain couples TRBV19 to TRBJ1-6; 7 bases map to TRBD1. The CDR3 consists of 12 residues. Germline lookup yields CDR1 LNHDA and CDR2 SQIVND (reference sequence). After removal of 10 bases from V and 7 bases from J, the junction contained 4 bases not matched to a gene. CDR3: CATRDRNSPLHF. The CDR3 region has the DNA TGTGCCACCCGGGACAGAAATTCACCCCTCCACTTT.

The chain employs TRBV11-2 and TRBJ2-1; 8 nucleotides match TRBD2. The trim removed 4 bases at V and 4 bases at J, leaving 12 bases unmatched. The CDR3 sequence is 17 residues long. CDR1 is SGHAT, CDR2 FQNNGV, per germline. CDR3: CASSSPGGAGAYNEQFF. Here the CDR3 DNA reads TGTGCCAGCAGCTCCCCGGGGGGAGCGGGAGCTTACAATGAGCAGTTCTTC. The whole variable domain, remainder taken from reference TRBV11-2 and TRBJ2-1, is EAGVAQSPRYKIIEKRQSVAFWCNPISGHATLYWYQQILGQGPKLLIQFQNNGVVDDSQLPKDRFSAERLKGVDSTLKIQPAKLEDSAVYLCASSSPGGAGAYNEQFFGPGTRLTVL.

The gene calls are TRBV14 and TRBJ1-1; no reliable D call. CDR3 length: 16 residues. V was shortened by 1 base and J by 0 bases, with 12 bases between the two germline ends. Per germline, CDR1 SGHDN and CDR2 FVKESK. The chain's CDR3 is CASSQVSIFMNTEAFF. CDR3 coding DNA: TGTGCCAGCAGCCAAGTAAGCATATTCATGAACACTGAAGCTTTCTTT.

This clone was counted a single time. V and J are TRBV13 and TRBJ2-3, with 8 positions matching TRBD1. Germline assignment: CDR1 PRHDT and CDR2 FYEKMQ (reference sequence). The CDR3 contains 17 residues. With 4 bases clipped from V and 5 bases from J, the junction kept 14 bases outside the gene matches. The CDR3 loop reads CASSSVGQGHSKDTQYF. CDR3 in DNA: TGTGCCAGCAGCTCGGTCGGACAGGGACATTCAAAAGATACGCAGTATTTT. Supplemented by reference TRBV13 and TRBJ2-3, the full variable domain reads AAGVIQSPRHLIKEKRETATLKCYPIPRHDTVYWYQQGPGQDPQFLISFYEKMQSDKGSIPDRFSAQQFSDYHSELNMSSLELGDSALYFCASSSVGQGHSKDTQYFGPGTRLTVL.

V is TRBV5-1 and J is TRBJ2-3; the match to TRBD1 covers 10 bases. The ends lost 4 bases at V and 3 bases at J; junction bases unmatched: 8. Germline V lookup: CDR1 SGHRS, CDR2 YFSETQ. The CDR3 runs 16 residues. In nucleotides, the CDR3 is TGCGCCAGCAGCAGTAAAAGGGACAGGGGTACAGATACGCAGTATTTT. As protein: CASSSKRDRGTDTQYF.

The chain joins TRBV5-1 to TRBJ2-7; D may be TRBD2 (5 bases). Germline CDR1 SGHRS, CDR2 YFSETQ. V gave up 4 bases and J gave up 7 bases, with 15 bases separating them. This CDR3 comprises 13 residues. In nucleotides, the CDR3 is TGCGCCAGCAGCCCCGGCCCCACGGGGGAGCAGTACTTC. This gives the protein CASSPGPTGEQYF. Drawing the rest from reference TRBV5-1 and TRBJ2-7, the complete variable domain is KAGVTQTPRYLIKTRGQQVTLSCSPISGHRSVSWYQQTPGQGLQFLFEYFSETQRNKGNFPGRFSGRQFSNSRSEMNVSTLELGDSALYLCASSPGPTGEQYFGPGTRLTVT.

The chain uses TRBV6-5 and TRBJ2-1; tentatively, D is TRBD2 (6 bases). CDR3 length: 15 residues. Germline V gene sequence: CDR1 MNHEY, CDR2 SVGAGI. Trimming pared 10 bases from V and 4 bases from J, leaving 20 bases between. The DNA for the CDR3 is TGTGCCACCCGTGGCTCGTCGGGGGATTACAATGAGCAGTTCTTC. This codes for CATRGSSGDYNEQFF.

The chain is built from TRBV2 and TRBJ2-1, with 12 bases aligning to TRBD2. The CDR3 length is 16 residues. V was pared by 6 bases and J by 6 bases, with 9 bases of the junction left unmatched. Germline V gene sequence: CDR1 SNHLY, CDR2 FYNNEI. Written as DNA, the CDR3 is TGTGCCAGCAGGGACCCGACTAGCGGGAGAGTCAATGAGCAGTTCTTC. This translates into CASRDPTSGRVNEQFF. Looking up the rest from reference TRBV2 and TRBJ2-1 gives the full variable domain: EPEVTQTPSHQVTQMGQEVILRCVPISNHLYFYWYRQILGQKVEFLVSFYNNEISEKSEIFDDQFSVERPDGSNFTLKIRSTKLEDSAMYFCASRDPTSGRVNEQFFGPGTRLTVL.